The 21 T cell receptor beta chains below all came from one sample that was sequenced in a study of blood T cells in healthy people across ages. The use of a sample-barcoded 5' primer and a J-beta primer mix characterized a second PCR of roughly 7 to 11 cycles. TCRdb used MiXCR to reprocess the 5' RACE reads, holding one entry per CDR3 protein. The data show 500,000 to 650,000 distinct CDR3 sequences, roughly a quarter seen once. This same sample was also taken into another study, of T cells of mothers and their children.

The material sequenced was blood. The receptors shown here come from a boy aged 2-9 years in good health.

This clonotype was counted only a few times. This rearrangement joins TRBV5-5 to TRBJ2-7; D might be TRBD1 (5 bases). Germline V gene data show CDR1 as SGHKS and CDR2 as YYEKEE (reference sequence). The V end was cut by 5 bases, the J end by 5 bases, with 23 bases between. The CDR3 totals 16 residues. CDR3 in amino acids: CASRPPPWGRLHEQYF. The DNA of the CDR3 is TGTGCCAGCAGGCCGCCCCCCTGGGGCAGGCTCCACGAGCAGTACTTC.

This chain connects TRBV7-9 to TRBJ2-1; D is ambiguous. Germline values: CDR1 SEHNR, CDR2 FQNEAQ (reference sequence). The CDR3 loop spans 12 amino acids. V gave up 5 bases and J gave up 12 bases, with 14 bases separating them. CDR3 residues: CASSPGLGWQFF. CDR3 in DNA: TGTGCCAGCAGCCCAGGCTTGGGTTGGCAGTTCTTC.

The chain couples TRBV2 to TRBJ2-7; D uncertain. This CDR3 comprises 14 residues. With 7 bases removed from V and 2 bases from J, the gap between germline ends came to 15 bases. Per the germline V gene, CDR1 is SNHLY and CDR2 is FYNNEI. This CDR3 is CASILAGDAYEQYF. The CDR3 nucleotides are TGTGCCAGCATTTTAGCCGGAGACGCCTACGAGCAGTACTTC.

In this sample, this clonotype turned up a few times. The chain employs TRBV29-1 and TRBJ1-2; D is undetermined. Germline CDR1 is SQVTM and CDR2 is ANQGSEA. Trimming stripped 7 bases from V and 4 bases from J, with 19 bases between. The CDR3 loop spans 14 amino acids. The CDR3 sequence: CSAWSRREGYGYTF. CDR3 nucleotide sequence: TGCAGCGCTTGGTCCCGGAGGGAGGGCTATGGCTACACCTTC.

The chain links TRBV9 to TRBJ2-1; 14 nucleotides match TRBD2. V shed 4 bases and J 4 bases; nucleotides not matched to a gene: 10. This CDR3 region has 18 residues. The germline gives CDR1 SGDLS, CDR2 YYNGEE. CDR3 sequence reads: CASSPRTSGRKTYNEQFF. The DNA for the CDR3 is TGTGCCAGCAGCCCGCGGACTAGCGGGAGGAAGACGTACAATGAGCAGTTCTTC.

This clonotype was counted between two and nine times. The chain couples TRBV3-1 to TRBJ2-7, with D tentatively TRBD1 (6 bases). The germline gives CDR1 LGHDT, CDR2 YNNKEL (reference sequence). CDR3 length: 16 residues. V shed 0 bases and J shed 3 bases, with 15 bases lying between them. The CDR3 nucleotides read TGTGCCAGCAGCCAAGACGACAGGCCGGCGTTCTACGAGCAGTACTTC. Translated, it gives CASSQDDRPAFYEQYF.

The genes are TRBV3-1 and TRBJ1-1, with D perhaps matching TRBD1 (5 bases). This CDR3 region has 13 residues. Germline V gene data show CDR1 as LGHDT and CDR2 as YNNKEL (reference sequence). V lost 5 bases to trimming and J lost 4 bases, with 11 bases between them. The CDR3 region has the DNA TGTGCCAGCAGCTCAGGGTGGGGCACTGAAGCTTTCTTT. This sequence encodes CASSSGWGTEAFF.

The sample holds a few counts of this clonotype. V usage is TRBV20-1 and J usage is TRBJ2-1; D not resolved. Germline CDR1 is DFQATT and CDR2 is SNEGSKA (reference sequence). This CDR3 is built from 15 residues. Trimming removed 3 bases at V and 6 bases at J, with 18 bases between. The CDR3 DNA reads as TGCAGTGCTAGCCTCGGATTCTACAGTATCAATGAGCAGTTCTTC. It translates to CSASLGFYSINEQFF.

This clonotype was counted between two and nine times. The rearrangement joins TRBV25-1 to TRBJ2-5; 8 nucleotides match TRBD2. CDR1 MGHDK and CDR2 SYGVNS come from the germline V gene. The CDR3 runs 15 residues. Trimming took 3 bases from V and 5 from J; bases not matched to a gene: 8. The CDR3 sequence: CASSEAGGGWETQYF. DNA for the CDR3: TGTGCCAGCAGTGAGGCGGGGGGAGGATGGGAGACCCAGTACTTC. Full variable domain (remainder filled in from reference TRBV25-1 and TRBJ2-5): EADIYQTPRYLVIGTGKKITLECSQTMGHDKMYWYQQDPGMELHLIHYSYGVNSTEKGDLSSESTVSRIRTEHFPLTLESARPSHTSQYLCASSEAGGGWETQYFGPGTRLLVL.

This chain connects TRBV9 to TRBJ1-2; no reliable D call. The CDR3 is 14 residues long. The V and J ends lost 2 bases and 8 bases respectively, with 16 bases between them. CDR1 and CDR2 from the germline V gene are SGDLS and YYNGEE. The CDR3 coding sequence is TGTGCCAGCAGCGTCGGCCCCTCGGGTGGCGGCTACACCTTC. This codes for CASSVGPSGGGYTF.

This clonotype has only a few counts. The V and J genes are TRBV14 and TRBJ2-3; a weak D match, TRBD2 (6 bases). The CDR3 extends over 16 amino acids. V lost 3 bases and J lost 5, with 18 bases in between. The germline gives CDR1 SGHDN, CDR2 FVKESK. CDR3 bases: TGTGCCAGCAGCCATTCCGGGCCGGGACTGCAAGATACGCAGTATTTT. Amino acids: CASSHSGPGLQDTQYF.

The CDR3 region is CASSSDDSTRGKLFF. CDR3 in DNA: TGTGCCAGCAGCTCCGACGATTCAACCAGAGGCAAACTGTTTTTT. This chain connects TRBV7-2 to TRBJ1-4; D ambiguous. The V gene's germline CDR1 is SGHTA and CDR2 FQGNSA. This CDR3 contains 15 residues. Trimming shortened V by 4 bases and J by 11 bases, and 20 bases separated the two germline ends.

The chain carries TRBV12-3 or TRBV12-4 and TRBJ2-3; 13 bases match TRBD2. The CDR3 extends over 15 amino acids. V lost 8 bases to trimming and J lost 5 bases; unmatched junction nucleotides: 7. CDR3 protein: CASVGLAGAGDTQYF. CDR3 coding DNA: TGTGCCAGCGTAGGACTAGCGGGAGCTGGAGATACGCAGTATTTT.

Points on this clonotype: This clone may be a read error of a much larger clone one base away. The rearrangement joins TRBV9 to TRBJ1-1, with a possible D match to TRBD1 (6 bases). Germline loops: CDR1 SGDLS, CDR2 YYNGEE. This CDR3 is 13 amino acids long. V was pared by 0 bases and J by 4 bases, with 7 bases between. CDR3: CASSVGGATEAFF. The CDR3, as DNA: TGTGCCAGCAGCGTAGGGGGGGCCACTGAAGCTTTCTTT.

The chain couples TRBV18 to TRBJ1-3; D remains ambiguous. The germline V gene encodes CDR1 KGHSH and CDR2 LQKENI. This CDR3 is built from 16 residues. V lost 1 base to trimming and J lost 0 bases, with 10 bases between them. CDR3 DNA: TGTGCCAGCTCACCACTGGGAGTCGACTCTGGAAACACCATATATTTT. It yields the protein CASSPLGVDSGNTIYF.

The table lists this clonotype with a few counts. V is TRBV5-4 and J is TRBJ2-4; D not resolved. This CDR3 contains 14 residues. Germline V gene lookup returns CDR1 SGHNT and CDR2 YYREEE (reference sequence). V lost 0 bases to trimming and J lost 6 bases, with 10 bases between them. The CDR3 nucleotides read TGTGCCAGCAGCTTGGAGTCGACAAGAAACATTCAGTACTTC. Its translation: CASSLESTRNIQYF.

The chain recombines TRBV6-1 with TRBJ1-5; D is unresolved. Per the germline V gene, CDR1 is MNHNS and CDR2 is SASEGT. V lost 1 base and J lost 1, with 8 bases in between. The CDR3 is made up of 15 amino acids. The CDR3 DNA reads TGTGCCAGCAGTGAAGGTTTGGGGAGCAATCAGCCCCAGCATTTT. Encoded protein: CASSEGLGSNQPQHF.

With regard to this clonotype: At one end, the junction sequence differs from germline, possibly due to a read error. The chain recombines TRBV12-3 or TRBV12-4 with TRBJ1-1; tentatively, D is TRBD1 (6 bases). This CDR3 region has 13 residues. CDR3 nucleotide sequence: TGTGCCAGCAGTTACAGGGAGGGCACTGAGGCTTTCTTT. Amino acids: CASSYREGTEAFF.

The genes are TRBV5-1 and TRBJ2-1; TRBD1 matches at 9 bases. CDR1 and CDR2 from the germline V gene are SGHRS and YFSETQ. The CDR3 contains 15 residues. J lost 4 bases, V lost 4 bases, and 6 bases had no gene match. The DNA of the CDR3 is TGCGCCAGCAGCGTACGGGACAGGGATTACAATGAGCAGTTCTTC. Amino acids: CASSVRDRDYNEQFF.

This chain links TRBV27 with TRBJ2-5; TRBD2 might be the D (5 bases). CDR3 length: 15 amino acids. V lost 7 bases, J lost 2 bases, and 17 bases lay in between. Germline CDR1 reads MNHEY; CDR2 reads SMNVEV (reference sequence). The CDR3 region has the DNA TGTGCCAGCACGCGATCCCTAGACTATCAAGAGACCCAGTACTTC. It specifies CASTRSLDYQETQYF.

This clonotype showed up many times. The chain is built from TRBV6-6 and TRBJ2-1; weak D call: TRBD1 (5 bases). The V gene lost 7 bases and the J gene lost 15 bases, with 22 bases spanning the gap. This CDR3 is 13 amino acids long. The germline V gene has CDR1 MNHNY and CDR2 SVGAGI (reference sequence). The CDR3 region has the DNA TGTGCCAGCACCCCGCTGAAAGGGGCTCTAGGGTTCTTC. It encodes CASTPLKGALGFF.